A selection of T cell receptor beta chains follows, all from one sample in a study of T cell responses to AZD1222 COVID-19 vaccine. Profiled with immunoSEQ multiplex PCR; TCRdb holds only in-frame clones, not every one. The sample has about 150,000 clones; about 90% are singletons. The sample was peripheral blood, taken 28 days after the second AZD1222 dose. The receptors originated from an adult who received the AZD1222 COVID-19 vaccine. CDR3s include the opening cysteine and the closing phenylalanine or tryptophan. The order of the fields is J gene, V gene, D gene, clone size, CDR3 protein, CDR3 DNA. The D gene is left open where the match is weak. Some rows have no size entry. The others give once, few or many, or a class for an expanded clone.

j_call: TRBJ1-2; v_call: TRBV4-3; d_call: .; clone_size: .; cdr3_aa: CASSKTNTGRINYGYTF; cdr3_nt: TGCGCCAGCAGCAAGACTAATACGGGACGGATTAACTATGGCTACACCTTC
j_call: TRBJ2-7; v_call: TRBV28; d_call: TRBD1; clone_size: .; cdr3_aa: CASGQGAYEQYF; cdr3_nt: TGTGCCAGTGGACAGGGGGCCTACGAGCAGTACTTC
j_call: TRBJ2-5; v_call: TRBV19; d_call: TRBD2; clone_size: once; cdr3_aa: CASSFSGQETQYF; cdr3_nt: TGTGCCAGTAGCTTTAGCGGGCAAGAGACCCAGTACTTC
j_call: TRBJ1-1; v_call: TRBV19; d_call: .; clone_size: .; cdr3_aa: CASRSQLTGPNTEAFF; cdr3_nt: TGTGCCAGTAGATCTCAACTTACGGGTCCCAACACTGAAGCTTTCTTT
j_call: TRBJ1-3; v_call: TRBV3-1/TRBV3-2; d_call: .; clone_size: .; cdr3_aa: CASSPPGNTIYF; cdr3_nt: TGTGCCAGCAGCCCACCCGGAAACACCATATATTTT
j_call: TRBJ1-3; v_call: TRBV6-2/TRBV6-3; d_call: .; clone_size: few; cdr3_aa: CASSSPTWTGNTIYF; cdr3_nt: TGTGCCAGCAGTTCGCCGACCTGGACTGGAAACACCATATATTTT
j_call: TRBJ2-4; v_call: TRBV27; d_call: .; clone_size: .; cdr3_aa: CASRIRGQYF; cdr3_nt: TGTGCCAGCAGGATCAGGGGTCAGTACTTC
j_call: TRBJ1-1; v_call: TRBV25-1; d_call: .; clone_size: .; cdr3_aa: CASRRYTAEGAFF; cdr3_nt: TGTGCCAGCCGGCGGTATACCGCCGAGGGAGCTTTCTTT
j_call: TRBJ2-1; v_call: TRBV9; d_call: TRBD1; clone_size: .; cdr3_aa: CASSVGDRGNNEQFF; cdr3_nt: TGTGCCAGCAGCGTAGGGGACAGGGGCAACAATGAGCAGTTCTTC
j_call: TRBJ2-1; v_call: TRBV5-6; d_call: TRBD2; clone_size: .; cdr3_aa: CASSYTAGPTYNEQFF; cdr3_nt: TGTGCCAGCAGCTACACAGCGGGACCCACCTACAATGAGCAGTTCTTC
j_call: TRBJ1-6; v_call: TRBV10-3; d_call: .; clone_size: .; cdr3_aa: CAIGRRDNSPLHF; cdr3_nt: TGTGCCATCGGAAGGAGAGATAATTCACCCCTCCACTTT
j_call: TRBJ1-5; v_call: TRBV12-3/TRBV12-4; d_call: .; clone_size: .; cdr3_aa: CASSLRDQPQHF; cdr3_nt: TGTGCCAGCAGTTTACGAGATCAGCCCCAGCATTTT
j_call: TRBJ2-7; v_call: TRBV5-6; d_call: .; clone_size: .; cdr3_aa: CASSPRILGVYEQYF; cdr3_nt: TGTGCCAGCAGCCCACGGATCCTCGGGGTCTACGAGCAGTACTTC
j_call: TRBJ1-2; v_call: TRBV7-8; d_call: .; clone_size: .; cdr3_aa: CASSSLALSGYTF; cdr3_nt: TGTGCCAGCAGCTCACTTGCCCTCTCCGGCTACACCTTC
j_call: TRBJ2-2; v_call: TRBV7-2; d_call: .; clone_size: .; cdr3_aa: CASREERRVTGELFF; cdr3_nt: TGTGCCAGCCGAGAAGAGAGACGAGTCACCGGGGAGCTGTTTTTT
j_call: TRBJ1-5; v_call: TRBV5-6; d_call: .; clone_size: .; cdr3_aa: CASSRRPDQPQHF; cdr3_nt: TGTGCCAGCAGTCGGAGGCCCGATCAGCCCCAGCATTTT
j_call: TRBJ1-5; v_call: TRBV6-1; d_call: TRBD1; clone_size: .; cdr3_aa: CASSVGDRGGLRNQPQHF; cdr3_nt: TGTGCCAGCAGTGTGGGGGACAGGGGAGGTTTGAGGAATCAGCCCCAGCATTTT
j_call: TRBJ2-7; v_call: TRBV6-5; d_call: .; clone_size: .; cdr3_aa: CASSMGQTTYEQYF; cdr3_nt: TGTGCCAGCAGTATGGGGCAGACCACCTACGAGCAGTACTTC
j_call: TRBJ1-1; v_call: TRBV6-2/TRBV6-3; d_call: .; clone_size: .; cdr3_aa: CASSRIPNTEAFF; cdr3_nt: TGTGCCAGCAGTCGGATCCCGAACACTGAAGCTTTCTTT
j_call: TRBJ1-1; v_call: TRBV6-2/TRBV6-3; d_call: .; clone_size: .; cdr3_aa: CASSYSIGAASEAFF; cdr3_nt: TGTGCCAGCAGTTACTCGATAGGCGCAGCCTCTGAAGCTTTCTTT
j_call: TRBJ2-7; v_call: TRBV29-1; d_call: .; clone_size: .; cdr3_aa: CSVESDYEQYF; cdr3_nt: TGCAGCGTTGAATCGGACTACGAGCAGTACTTC
j_call: TRBJ2-1; v_call: TRBV19; d_call: TRBD1; clone_size: .; cdr3_aa: CASTVTGEPYNEQFF; cdr3_nt: TGTGCCAGTACCGTGACAGGGGAACCATACAATGAGCAGTTCTTC
j_call: TRBJ2-7; v_call: TRBV6-5; d_call: TRBD1; clone_size: .; cdr3_aa: CASRILGQGAHEQYF; cdr3_nt: TGTGCCAGCAGAATCCTCGGACAGGGGGCCCACGAGCAGTACTTC
j_call: TRBJ2-1; v_call: TRBV15; d_call: .; clone_size: .; cdr3_aa: CATSRQTGLSYNEQFF; cdr3_nt: TGTGCCACCAGCAGACAAACTGGGCTCTCCTACAATGAGCAGTTCTTC
j_call: TRBJ1-2; v_call: TRBV28; d_call: .; clone_size: .; cdr3_aa: CASSRGRPTGYTF; cdr3_nt: TGTGCCAGCAGTCGAGGTAGGCCTACCGGCTACACCTTC
j_call: TRBJ2-7; v_call: TRBV23-1; d_call: .; clone_size: .; cdr3_aa: CASSQFRDISPQEQYF; cdr3_nt: TGCGCCAGCAGTCAATTTAGGGACATCAGCCCTCAAGAGCAGTACTTC
j_call: TRBJ2-7; v_call: TRBV28; d_call: TRBD2; clone_size: .; cdr3_aa: CASSGLAYTSYEQYF; cdr3_nt: TGTGCCAGCAGTGGACTAGCGTACACTTCCTACGAGCAGTACTTC
j_call: TRBJ2-7; v_call: TRBV14; d_call: TRBD2; clone_size: .; cdr3_aa: CASSQDYGLAGEGYEQYF; cdr3_nt: TGTGCCAGCAGCCAAGATTACGGGCTAGCGGGAGAGGGCTACGAGCAGTACTTC
j_call: TRBJ1-2; v_call: TRBV5-1; d_call: TRBD1; clone_size: .; cdr3_aa: CASNNGQGANYGYTF; cdr3_nt: TGCGCCAGCAACAACGGACAGGGGGCTAACTATGGCTACACCTTC
j_call: TRBJ2-5; v_call: TRBV11-2; d_call: .; clone_size: .; cdr3_aa: CASSLIARGHETQYF; cdr3_nt: TGTGCCAGCAGCTTAATAGCGAGGGGCCATGAGACCCAGTACTTC
j_call: TRBJ2-3; v_call: TRBV20-1; d_call: .; clone_size: .; cdr3_aa: CSASPTDTQYF; cdr3_nt: TGCAGTGCGAGCCCCACAGATACGCAGTATTTT
j_call: TRBJ2-3; v_call: TRBV5-1; d_call: TRBD1; clone_size: .; cdr3_aa: CASWRGTGGTDTQYF; cdr3_nt: TGCGCCAGCTGGAGGGGGACAGGGGGGACAGATACGCAGTATTTT
j_call: TRBJ1-3; v_call: TRBV5-1; d_call: .; clone_size: .; cdr3_aa: CASSLGPVMAESSGNTIYF; cdr3_nt: TGCGCCAGCAGCTTGGGTCCTGTAATGGCGGAGAGCTCTGGAAACACCATATATTTT
j_call: TRBJ2-7; v_call: TRBV5-6; d_call: .; clone_size: .; cdr3_aa: CASLRASTYEQYF; cdr3_nt: TGTGCCAGCCTCAGGGCTAGTACCTACGAGCAGTACTTC
j_call: TRBJ1-1; v_call: TRBV7-3; d_call: TRBD1; clone_size: .; cdr3_aa: CASSLGTPGTGDKAFF; cdr3_nt: TGTGCCAGCAGCTTAGGGACACCCGGGACAGGCGATAAAGCTTTCTTT
j_call: TRBJ2-2; v_call: TRBV7-9; d_call: TRBD2; clone_size: once; cdr3_aa: CASSLYSGSSGELFF; cdr3_nt: TGTGCCAGCAGCTTATACAGCGGGAGTTCCGGGGAGCTGTTTTTT
j_call: TRBJ2-3; v_call: TRBV10-3; d_call: TRBD2; clone_size: .; cdr3_aa: CAISGRTDTQYF; cdr3_nt: TGTGCCATCAGCGGGAGGACAGATACGCAGTATTTT
j_call: TRBJ2-5; v_call: TRBV6-6; d_call: .; clone_size: few; cdr3_aa: CASSYFGRRQETQYF; cdr3_nt: TGTGCCAGCAGTTACTTTGGGAGGCGACAAGAGACCCAGTACTTC
j_call: TRBJ1-3; v_call: TRBV2; d_call: .; clone_size: .; cdr3_aa: CASGRQGVSGNTIYF; cdr3_nt: TGTGCCAGCGGAAGACAAGGGGTCTCTGGAAACACCATATATTTT
j_call: TRBJ1-5; v_call: TRBV21-1; d_call: .; clone_size: .; cdr3_aa: CASSNVRHNQPQHF; cdr3_nt: TGTGCCAGCAGCAATGTACGCCACAATCAGCCCCAGCATTTT
j_call: TRBJ1-3; v_call: TRBV28; d_call: TRBD1; clone_size: many; cdr3_aa: CASSKDRGFSGNTIYF; cdr3_nt: TGTGCCAGCAGCAAAGACAGGGGCTTCTCTGGAAACACCATATATTTT
j_call: TRBJ1-5; v_call: TRBV6-2/TRBV6-3; d_call: .; clone_size: .; cdr3_aa: CASSSFQGYSNQPQHF; cdr3_nt: TGTGCCAGCAGTTCGTTCCAGGGATATAGCAATCAGCCCCAGCATTTT
j_call: TRBJ2-3; v_call: TRBV4-1; d_call: .; clone_size: .; cdr3_aa: CASSQDPPTLAARTDTQYF; cdr3_nt: TGCGCCAGCAGCCAAGATCCTCCGACCTTAGCGGCCCGCACAGATACGCAGTATTTT
j_call: TRBJ1-5; v_call: TRBV30; d_call: .; clone_size: .; cdr3_aa: CAWSVGRRAGNQPQHF; cdr3_nt: TGTGCCTGGAGTGTCGGGCGTCGGGCGGGCAATCAGCCCCAGCATTTT
j_call: TRBJ2-3; v_call: TRBV18; d_call: .; clone_size: .; cdr3_aa: CASSPEEVGDTQYF; cdr3_nt: TGTGCCAGCTCACCGGAGGAAGTTGGTGATACGCAGTATTTT
j_call: TRBJ1-6; v_call: TRBV5-1; d_call: TRBD1; clone_size: .; cdr3_aa: CASSFEGAVNSPLHF; cdr3_nt: TGCGCCAGCAGCTTTGAGGGGGCGGTTAATTCACCCCTCCACTTT
j_call: TRBJ1-1; v_call: TRBV10-3; d_call: .; clone_size: .; cdr3_aa: CAIRLGPSDTEAFF; cdr3_nt: TGTGCCATCAGACTCGGACCCTCGGACACTGAAGCTTTCTTT
j_call: TRBJ1-2; v_call: TRBV27; d_call: .; clone_size: .; cdr3_aa: CASSLSIIGIHGYTF; cdr3_nt: TGTGCCAGCAGTTTATCGATTATAGGGATACATGGCTACACCTTC
j_call: TRBJ2-7; v_call: TRBV30; d_call: TRBD1; clone_size: .; cdr3_aa: CACTDRDRVTYEQYF; cdr3_nt: TGTGCCTGCACTGACCGGGACAGGGTTACCTACGAGCAGTACTTC
j_call: TRBJ1-5; v_call: TRBV28; d_call: .; clone_size: .; cdr3_aa: CASNPIGGQVSNQPQHF; cdr3_nt: TGTGCCAGCAACCCGATAGGGGGGCAGGTTAGCAATCAGCCCCAGCATTTT